The rows below give T cell receptor beta chains drawn from one sample of a study of cytomegalovirus exposure and HLA in healthy donors. Clones were read by immunoSEQ multiplex PCR, and TCRdb kept only the in-frame ones, dropping some. The top ten hold around 4% of the sample, which has about 130,000 clones, 72% seen once. Source material: PBMCs. The receptors were gathered from a man aged 25-45 years in good health and CMV-seronegative. Each CDR3 is given with its conserved first and last residue. Each record gives: J gene, clone size, D gene, V gene, CDR3 protein, CDR3 DNA. A D gene is named only where the DNA matches it firmly. Clone size is not always given. Where it is, it says once, few, many or a class for expanded clones.

TRBJ2-7,-,TRBD2,TRBV5-1,CASSFKRGSYEQYF,TGCGCCAGCAGCTTCAAGCGGGGTTCCTACGAGCAGTACTTC
TRBJ2-3,-,-,TRBV2,CASIGGSTDTQYF,TGTGCCAGCATCGGAGGGAGCACAGATACGCAGTATTTT
TRBJ2-5,-,TRBD2,TRBV27,CASSFLGTNQETQYF,TGTGCCAGCAGCTTCCTTGGGACTAACCAAGAGACCCAGTACTTC
TRBJ1-1,-,TRBD1,TRBV10-3,CAISVGQGADGNTEAFF,TGTGCCATCAGTGTGGGGCAGGGGGCTGACGGGAACACTGAAGCTTTCTTT
TRBJ2-3,once,TRBD1,TRBV5-1,CASSTGQGEDTQYF,TGCGCCAGCAGCACAGGACAGGGCGAAGATACGCAGTATTTT
TRBJ2-1,few,TRBD1,TRBV7-9,CASSLGTGLFSYNEQFF,TGTGCCAGCAGCTTAGGGACAGGGTTATTCTCCTACAATGAGCAGTTCTTC
TRBJ2-5,-,TRBD1,TRBV19,CASSTGQATQETQYF,TGTGCCAGTAGTACCGGACAGGCTACGCAAGAGACCCAGTACTTC
TRBJ2-2,-,TRBD2,TRBV13,CASSLMAGVNTGELFF,TGTGCCAGCAGCTTAATGGCGGGGGTCAACACCGGGGAGCTGTTTTTT
TRBJ1-4,few,-,TRBV9,CASSVGVTSTNEKLFF,TGTGCCAGCAGCGTCGGGGTAACCTCAACTAATGAAAAACTGTTTTTT
TRBJ1-5,-,-,TRBV2,CASSDGLNSNQPQHF,TGTGCCAGCAGTGATGGCTTAAATAGCAATCAGCCCCAGCATTTT
TRBJ2-4,-,TRBD1,TRBV14,CASSQDEATGTKNIQYF,TGTGCCAGCAGCCAAGACGAAGCGACAGGGACCAAAAACATTCAGTACTTC
TRBJ2-1,-,-,TRBV11-2,CASSRAGAYNEQFF,TGTGCCAGCAGTAGGGCCGGGGCCTACAATGAGCAGTTCTTC
TRBJ1-2,-,-,TRBV7-9,CASSSRVGGYTF,TGTGCCAGCAGCTCCAGGGTTGGTGGCTACACCTTC
TRBJ1-5,once,-,TRBV10-3,CATQLPGGGQPQHF,TGTGCCACTCAGCTCCCAGGTGGAGGCCAGCCCCAGCATTTT
TRBJ1-2,-,-,TRBV7-9,CASSPAPGGYGYTF,TGTGCCAGCAGCCCAGCGCCGGGTGGCTATGGCTACACCTTC
TRBJ2-7,-,TRBD1,TRBV19,CASSPGTGVYEQYF,TGTGCCAGTAGCCCCGGGACAGGAGTCTACGAGCAGTACTTC
TRBJ1-2,-,-,TRBV4-1,CASSQLQGIYGYTF,TGCGCCAGCAGCCAACTTCAGGGGATCTATGGCTACACCTTC
TRBJ2-1,-,TRBD2,TRBV10-3,CAINAAGGSYNEQFF,TGTGCCATCAATGCGGCGGGGGGATCCTACAATGAGCAGTTCTTC
TRBJ2-1,-,TRBD2,TRBV4-3,CASSQGSGGDSYNEQFF,TGCGCCAGCAGCCAAGGTAGCGGGGGCGATAGTTACAATGAGCAGTTCTTC
TRBJ2-1,once,-,TRBV28,CASSLWGSGDEQFF,TGTGCCAGCAGTTTATGGGGGTCCGGGGATGAGCAGTTCTTC
TRBJ2-1,-,TRBD2,TRBV5-1,CASRTSGETNEQFF,TGCGCCAGCCGGACTAGCGGGGAGACCAATGAGCAGTTCTTC
TRBJ1-2,-,-,TRBV6-5,CASRVHPHYGYTF,TGTGCCAGCCGGGTGCATCCGCACTATGGCTACACCTTC
TRBJ1-3,-,-,TRBV7-8,CASSLTAFSGNTIYF,TGTGCCAGCAGCTTAACAGCATTCTCTGGAAACACCATATATTTT
TRBJ2-3,-,TRBD1,TRBV9,CASSPLDRSTDTQYF,TGTGCCAGCAGCCCTCTGGACAGGAGCACAGATACGCAGTATTTT
TRBJ1-2,-,TRBD1,TRBV7-9,CSSSLGGQLANYGYTF,TGTTCCAGCAGCTTAGGGGGACAGTTAGCTAACTATGGCTACACCTTC
TRBJ2-7,-,TRBD1,TRBV30,CAWSVPRTGRREQYF,TGTGCCTGGAGTGTACCCAGGACAGGGAGGCGCGAGCAGTACTTC